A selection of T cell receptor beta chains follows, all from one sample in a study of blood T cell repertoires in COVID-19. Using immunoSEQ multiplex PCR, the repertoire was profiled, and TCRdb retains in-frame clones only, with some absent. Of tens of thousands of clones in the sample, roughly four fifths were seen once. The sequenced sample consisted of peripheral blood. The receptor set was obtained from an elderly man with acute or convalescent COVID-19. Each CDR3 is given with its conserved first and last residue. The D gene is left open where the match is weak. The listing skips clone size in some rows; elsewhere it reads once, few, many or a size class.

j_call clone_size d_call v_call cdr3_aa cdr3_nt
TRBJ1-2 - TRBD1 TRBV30 CAWAGGNYGYTF TGTGCCTGGGCAGGGGGAAACTATGGCTACACCTTC
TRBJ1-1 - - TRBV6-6 CASSKMIRAEAFF TGTGCCAGCAGTAAGATGATCCGCGCTGAAGCTTTCTTT
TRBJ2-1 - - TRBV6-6 CASSYSEALGLFF TGTGCCAGCAGTTACTCAGAGGCTTTAGGTCTGTTCTTC
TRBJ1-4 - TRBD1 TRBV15 CATSEDRGATNEKLFF TGTGCCACCAGCGAGGACAGGGGAGCGACTAATGAAAAACTGTTTTTT
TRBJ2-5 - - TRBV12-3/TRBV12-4 CASSLQETQYF TGTGCCAGCAGCCTTCAAGAGACCCAGTACTTC
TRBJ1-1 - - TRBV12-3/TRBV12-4 CASSPQTFTEAFF TGTGCCAGCAGCCCTCAGACATTTACTGAAGCTTTCTTT
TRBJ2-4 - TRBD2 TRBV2 CASRVTSGGLAKNIQYF TGTGCCAGCAGGGTAACTAGCGGGGGGCTAGCCAAAAACATTCAGTACTTC
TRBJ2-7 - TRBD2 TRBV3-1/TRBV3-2 CASSQGTSGGYEQYF TGTGCCAGCAGCCAAGGTACTAGCGGGGGGTACGAGCAGTACTTC
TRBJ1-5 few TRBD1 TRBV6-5 CASRRQGGGNQPQHF TGTGCCAGCAGAAGACAAGGGGGCGGGAATCAGCCCCAGCATTTT
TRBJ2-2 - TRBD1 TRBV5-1 CASSFRTGSGELFF TGCGCCAGCAGCTTCCGGACAGGATCAGGGGAGCTGTTTTTT
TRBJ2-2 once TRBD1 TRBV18 CASSGQGTGELFF TGTGCCAGCTCAGGACAGGGGACCGGGGAGCTGTTTTTT
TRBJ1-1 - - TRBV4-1 CASSGAGRIDTEAFF TGCGCCAGCAGCGGGGCAGGGCGGATCGACACTGAAGCTTTCTTT
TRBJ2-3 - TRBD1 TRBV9 CASNKGGAGLARGTQYF TGTGCCAGCAATAAAGGGGGCGCCGGACTGGCACGAGGTACGCAGTATTTT
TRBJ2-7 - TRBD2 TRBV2 CASSRGSSGESSYEQYF TGTGCCAGTAGTCGTGGTTCTAGCGGGGAGAGCTCCTACGAGCAGTACTTC
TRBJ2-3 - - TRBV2 CASSELGGHGTDTQYF TGTGCCAGCAGTGAACTCGGCGGGCATGGCACAGATACGCAGTATTTT
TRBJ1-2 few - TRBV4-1 CASSQDIEPSSYTF TGCGCCAGCAGCCAAGATATCGAGCCCTCTTCCTACACCTTC
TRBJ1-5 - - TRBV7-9 CASSLGSQPQHF TGTGCCAGCAGCTTGGGGAGTCAGCCCCAGCATTTT
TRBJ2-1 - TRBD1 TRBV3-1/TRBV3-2 CASREQGGSYNEQFF TGTGCCAGCAGGGAACAGGGGGGCTCCTACAATGAGCAGTTCTTC
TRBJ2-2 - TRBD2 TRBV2 CASSRPGTIWTGELFF TGTGCCAGCAGTCGTCCCGGGACTATATGGACCGGGGAGCTGTTTTTT
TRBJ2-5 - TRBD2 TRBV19 CASSLTSGGAFGVETQYF TGTGCCAGTAGTTTAACTAGCGGGGGGGCCTTCGGAGTAGAGACCCAGTACTTC
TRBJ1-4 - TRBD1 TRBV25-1 CASSRTGLGDEKLFF TGTGCCAGCAGCAGGACAGGGTTGGGGGATGAAAAACTGTTTTTT
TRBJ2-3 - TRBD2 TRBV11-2 CASSPPSGTSGFDTQYF TGTGCCAGCAGCCCGCCCTCCGGGACTAGCGGGTTTGATACGCAGTATTTT
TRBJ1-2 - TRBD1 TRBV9 CASSAKRGQALTDYGYTF TGTGCCAGCAGCGCCAAGAGGGGACAGGCACTAACCGACTATGGCTACACCTTC
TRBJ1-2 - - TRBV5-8 CASSLGGGAGYGYTF TGTGCCAGCAGCTTGGGGGGGGGCGCAGGCTATGGCTACACCTTC